The clone carrying this T cell receptor beta chain was recorded only once. This entry belongs to a study of cytomegalovirus exposure and HLA in healthy donors. Researchers ran the PCR with 60 Vbeta and 13 Jbeta primers. Using immunoSEQ multiplex PCR, the repertoire was profiled, and TCRdb retains in-frame clones only, with some absent. Of about 150,000 clones listed, over 70% are singletons. This TCR derives from a woman between 40 and 50 years old in good health and CMV-seronegative. The material sequenced was PBMCs.

The CDR3 coding sequence is TGTGCCAGCAGCCAAGATAAGACTAGCGGGGGGGCTAGCGGGGAGCTGTTTTTT. This encodes CASSQDKTSGGASGELFF. The chain carries TRBV4-2 and TRBJ2-2; TRBD2 agrees at 14 bases. There are 18 residues in the CDR3. V gave up 0 bases and J gave up 7 bases; unmatched junction bases: 7. Per the germline V gene, CDR1 is LGHNA and CDR2 is YNFKEQ.